This T cell receptor beta chain was profiled in a study of human T cells and chemical hapten exposure. The wider study: Mostly female, the patients presented with alopecia areata, totalis or universalis. TCR yields differed between samples (mainly from small differences in pooled library volume). Whole-study results and caveats: Alopecia affecting every donor means their immune response may not match healthy people's.

The sample's time point: patch test 3, about 24 weeks after DPC sensitization. Treatment: therapeutic diphenylcyclopropenone sensitization with weekly scalp DPC. One entry per CDR3 protein, called by TCRdb with MiXCR from the RACE reads. The table has approximately 97,000 distinct CDR3 sequences, 25% to 35% seen once; the top ten hold about a tenth. Germline V gives CDR1 SGDLS, CDR2 YYNGEE. V shed 4 bases and J shed 4 bases, with 11 bases lying between them. The CDR3 consists of 13 residues. About this clonotype: The target antigen is unknown.

The input for sequencing was whole blood, taken in connection with sensitization to the hapten diphenylcyclopropenone (DPC). This TCR was sampled from a man in his forties or fifties with alopecia areata. Some clones in this sample may be carry-over from other donors' samples. This rearrangement joins TRBV9 to TRBJ1-1; D is uncertain. The CDR3 sequence is CASSPTWSTEAFF. The DNA for the CDR3 is TGTGCCAGCAGCCCGACCTGGTCCACTGAAGCTTTCTTT.